Only a few counts were recorded for the clone carrying this TCR beta chain. Its antigen remains unknown. 60 Vbeta and 13 Jbeta primers were used in PCR. Libraries were prepared by immunoSEQ multiplex PCR; TCRdb keeps only in-frame clonotypes and omits some of them. The table shows 120,000 or so clones, with 70% to 85% occurring only once. This specimen comes from a study of cytomegalovirus exposure and HLA in healthy donors. Study findings and constraints: Later analysis indicated greater clonal expansion among HLA-associated TCR beta chains than among equally common other chains.

This TCR derives from a woman aged 45-59 years in good health and CMV-seronegative. Specimen: PBMCs.

CDR3 amino acids: CASSLAGGKTEAFF. For the CDR3, the DNA is TGTGCCAGCAGCTTAGCAGGGGGTAAAACTGAAGCTTTCTTT. The chain uses TRBV7-9 and TRBJ1-1; D may be TRBD1 (6 bases). This CDR3 is built from 14 residues. Germline V CDR1 and CDR2: SEHNR, FQNEAQ (reference sequence). Trimming pared 0 bases from V and 5 bases from J, leaving 10 bases between.